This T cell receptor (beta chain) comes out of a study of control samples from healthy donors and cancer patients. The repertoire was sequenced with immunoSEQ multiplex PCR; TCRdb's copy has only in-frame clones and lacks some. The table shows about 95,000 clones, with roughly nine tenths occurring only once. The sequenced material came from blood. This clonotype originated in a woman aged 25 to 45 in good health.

CDR3 in DNA: TGCGCCAGCAGCTTGGGCAGCGGTTACTCCTACGAGCAGTACTTC. This encodes CASSLGSGYSYEQYF. The chain has TRBV5-1 and TRBJ2-7, with D perhaps TRBD2 (5 bases). Germline V gene sequence: CDR1 SGHRS, CDR2 YFSETQ. V gave up 0 bases and J gave up 0 bases, with 10 bases separating them. The CDR3 has 15 amino acids.